A single T cell receptor (beta chain) is shown here with its context. The data are from a study of blood T cell repertoires in COVID-19. Clones were read by immunoSEQ multiplex PCR, and TCRdb kept only the in-frame ones, dropping some. This sample has 250,000 or so clones, with roughly 82% found just once. The germline CDR1 and CDR2 sequences are KGHSH and LQKENI. The trim removed 4 bases at V and 3 bases at J, leaving 3 bases unmatched. The CDR3 is made up of 14 amino acids. The receptor was isolated from a woman in her 70s with acute or convalescent COVID-19. Sequencing was carried out using peripheral blood. V gene TRBV18 combines with J gene TRBJ1-5; 7 bases match TRBD1. CDR3 protein: CASSLDRVNQPQHF. In nucleotides, the CDR3 is TGTGCCAGCTCACTTGACAGGGTCAATCAGCCCCAGCATTTT. The complete variable domain, with remaining parts taken from reference TRBV18 and TRBJ1-5, reads NAGVMQNPRHLVRRRGQEARLRCSPMKGHSHVYWYRQLPEEGLKFMVYLQKENIIDESGMPKERFSAEFPKEGPSILRIQQVVRGDSAAYFCASSLDRVNQPQHFGDGTRLSIL.